The present T cell receptor (beta chain) was sequenced within a study of human T cells and chemical hapten exposure. On the study more broadly: TCR yields per sample varied mostly from small pooled library volume differences.

Authors' processing steps: From roughly 23,000 to 700,000 TCRs were found per sample, with a median of about 100,000. A single record per CDR3 protein comes from TCRdb applying MiXCR to the RACE reads. TCRdb's processing, not the study's, gives the V and J calls here. This sample has 90,000 to 140,000 distinct CDR3 sequences, with 34% found just once. The germline V gene encodes CDR1 DFQATT and CDR2 SNEGSKA (reference sequence). The CDR3 contains 15 residues. Trimming cost V 6 bases and J 1 base, with 16 bases left between them. Time point here: patch test 3, about 24 weeks after DPC sensitization. As for treatment: therapeutic diphenylcyclopropenone sensitization with weekly scalp DPC.

This receptor was identified in a man between 35 and 55 years old with alopecia areata. Some clones in this sample may be carry-over from other donors' samples. The chain uses TRBV20-1 and TRBJ2-1; no clear D gene. This sample comprised whole blood, obtained in connection with sensitization to the hapten diphenylcyclopropenone (DPC). The CDR3 protein is CSARRSVISYNEQFF. The CDR3 DNA reads TGCAGTGCACGAAGGTCCGTGATATCCTACAATGAGCAGTTCTTC.